These 28 T cell receptor beta chains were sequenced from one sample in a study of control samples from healthy donors and cancer patients (dated by TCRdb to 2020 to 2021). The protocol used for the library was the immunoSEQ multiplex PCR assay. TCRdb's version of the immuneACCESS table is confined to in-frame rearrangements and falls short of the full clone set. An unresolved V gene accounts for under half of the shortfall where checked; the remainder is of unknown origin. Recorded for this sample are roughly 100,000 clones; around 90% of them occurred a single time. The leading ten clones occupy around 2.8% of the sample. Material: blood. The source of these receptors is a human donor in good health. The donor label of this sample is uncertain.

In the case of this clone: Its ends do not fully match the called genes, so a read error is possible. The chain recombines TRBV20-1 with TRBJ2-7; D may correspond to TRBD1 or TRBD2 (5 bases each). The CDR3 length is 10 residues. Germline-derived CDR1 and CDR2 are DFQATT and SNEGSKA (reference sequence). The CDR3 protein is CSVGGNEQYF. CDR3 coding DNA: TGCAGTGTTGGGGGAAACGAACAGTACTTC.

This chain uses TRBV4-1 with TRBJ2-7; 7 bases agree with TRBD1. V lost 3 bases and J lost 2; bases outside the gene matches: 7. There are 15 residues in the CDR3. The germline CDR1 and CDR2 sequences are MGHRA and YSYEKL. The CDR3 nucleotides read TGCGCCAGCAGCCAGACCGGGACAGTAGCCTACGAGCAGTACTTC. Amino acid sequence: CASSQTGTVAYEQYF.

This chain joins TRBV15 and TRBJ2-3; D is ambiguous. Germline values: CDR1 LNHNV, CDR2 YYDKDF (reference sequence). V lost 6 bases to trimming and J lost 2 bases, with 9 bases between them. The CDR3 runs 13 residues. The CDR3, as DNA: TGTGCCACCAGACGATCCCTCACAGATACGCAGTATTTT. It translates to CATRRSLTDTQYF.

This clone was counted once. The J gene is TRBJ1-4, the V gene TRBV25-1; possibly TRBD1 for D (5 bases). The CDR3 extends over 15 amino acids. V was cut by 4 bases and J by 5 bases, with 14 bases left in between. Germline V gene sequence: CDR1 MGHDK, CDR2 SYGVNS. The CDR3 nucleotides are TGTGCCAGCAGTGCCTCCGACAGACCCAATGAAAAACTGTTTTTT. Protein product: CASSASDRPNEKLFF.

The V and J genes are TRBV7-9 and TRBJ1-5, with D possibly matching TRBD1 (5 bases). The CDR3 is made up of 14 amino acids. Germline lookup yields CDR1 SEHNR and CDR2 FQNEAQ (reference sequence). The V end was cut by 3 bases, the J end by 3 bases, with 9 bases between. The CDR3 protein is CASSFGQNNQPQHF. The CDR3, as DNA: TGTGCCAGCAGCTTTGGACAAAACAATCAGCCCCAGCATTTT.

The CDR3 bases are TGTGCCAGAAGCCGTCCTAAGAAGGGCTCTGGAAACACCATATATTTT. It yields the protein CARSRPKKGSGNTIYF. The chain recombines TRBV5-3 with TRBJ1-3; no definite D call. TRBV5-3 is designated an ORF whose function remains uncertain. This CDR3 spans 16 amino acids. Trimming left V 4 bases short and J 0 bases short, with 14 bases between.

The J gene is TRBJ2-2, the V gene TRBV18; 8 nucleotides match TRBD1. V lost 6 bases and J lost 4; bases outside the gene matches: 1. Germline V CDR1 and CDR2: KGHSH, LQKENI. This CDR3 is 13 amino acids long. CDR3 nucleotides: TGTGCCAGCTCGGACAGGGCCACCGGGGAGCTGTTTTTT. Translation gives CASSDRATGELFF.

V and J are TRBV7-3 and TRBJ2-3; D remains ambiguous. V was shortened by 3 bases and J by 0 bases, with 4 bases between the two germline ends. The CDR3 sequence is 13 residues long. Germline V gene data show CDR1 as SGHTA and CDR2 as FQGTGA. In DNA form, the CDR3 reads TGTGCCAGCAGCTTCGGCAGCACAGATACGCAGTATTTT. This encodes CASSFGSTDTQYF.

V gene TRBV6-4 combines with J gene TRBJ2-3; possible D gene TRBD2, 6 bases. Germline assignment: CDR1 MRHNA and CDR2 SNTAGT. The CDR3 is made up of 13 amino acids. Trimming shortened V by 5 bases and J by 0 bases, and 6 bases separated the two germline ends. The DNA for the CDR3 is TGTGCCAGCAGTAGCGGGAGCACAGATACGCAGTATTTT. This codes for CASSSGSTDTQYF.

CDR3 sequence: CSVVSGREAFF. The CDR3 DNA reads TGCAGCGTTGTCTCTGGCAGGGAAGCTTTCTTT. The genes are TRBV29-1 and TRBJ1-1, with D unresolved. V was clipped by 4 bases and J by 8 bases, with 11 bases between them. The CDR3 is made up of 11 amino acids. Looked up from germline, CDR1 is SQVTM and CDR2 is ANQGSEA.

This chain uses TRBV19 with TRBJ2-2; D is uncertain. Germline CDR1 reads LNHDA; CDR2 reads SQIVND (reference sequence). The CDR3 is made up of 15 amino acids. V was shortened by 2 bases and J by 0 bases, with 7 bases between the two germline ends. CDR3 sequence (DNA): TGTGCCAGTAGTATATCTCCAGCGAACACCGGGGAGCTGTTTTTT. It yields the protein CASSISPANTGELFF. Filled out from reference TRBV19 and TRBJ2-2, the complete variable domain reads DGGITQSPKYLFRKEGQNVTLSCEQNLNHDAMYWYRQDPGQGLRLIYYSQIVNDFQKGDIAEGYSVSREKKESFPLTVTSAQKNPTAFYLCASSISPANTGELFFGEGSRLTVL.

This clone was detected only once. The CDR3, as DNA: TGCGCCAGCAGCTTGGGAGGAAATTCACCCCTCCACTTT. Translation: CASSLGGNSPLHF. This rearrangement joins TRBV5-1 to TRBJ1-6; D gene unclear. Trimming took 0 bases from V and 7 from J, leaving 5 bases between them. The CDR3 contains 13 residues. Per germline, CDR1 SGHRS and CDR2 YFSETQ. Complete variable domain (other parts from reference TRBV5-1 and TRBJ1-6): KAGVTQTPRYLIKTRGQQVTLSCSPISGHRSVSWYQQTPGQGLQFLFEYFSETQRNKGNFPGRFSGRQFSNSRSEMNVSTLELGDSALYLCASSLGGNSPLHFGNGTRLTVT.

This clone was observed once. The chain recombines TRBV5-1 with TRBJ2-7; D gene uncertain. The CDR3 length is 14 residues. From germline, CDR1 is SGHRS and CDR2 YFSETQ. V lost 0 bases, J lost 4 bases, and 11 bases lay in between. CDR3 sequence: CASSLDPTGYEQYF. CDR3 nucleotides: TGCGCCAGCAGCTTGGATCCCACCGGGTACGAGCAGTACTTC.

The rearrangement links TRBV7-9 to TRBJ2-2; D gene ambiguous. V dropped 3 bases and J dropped 3 bases, with 5 bases sitting between them. Germline-derived CDR1 and CDR2 are SEHNR and FQNEAQ (reference sequence). This CDR3 contains 13 residues. CDR3: CASSFKDTGELFF. CDR3 coding DNA: TGTGCCAGCAGCTTCAAGGACACCGGGGAGCTGTTTTTT.

This chain joins TRBV30 and TRBJ1-1; TRBD1 might be the D (5 bases). Per the germline V gene, CDR1 is GTSNPN and CDR2 is SVGIG (reference sequence). The CDR3 spans 13 residues. The CDR3 sequence is CEGRALGNTEAFF. CDR3 nucleotides: TGTGAGGGGAGGGCCTTGGGGAACACTGAAGCTTTCTTT.

V is TRBV5-1 and J is TRBJ1-2; D call uncertain. Trimming removed 4 bases from V and 0 bases from J, with 7 bases in between. The CDR3 sequence is 13 residues long. The germline V gene encodes CDR1 SGHRS and CDR2 YFSETQ. This chain's CDR3 is CASSVQANYGYTF. CDR3 nucleotide sequence: TGCGCCAGCAGCGTTCAGGCTAACTATGGCTACACCTTC.

This chain joins TRBV7-6 and TRBJ2-5; a possible D gene is TRBD1 (6 bases). V lost 5 bases, J lost 5 bases, and 12 bases lay in between. CDR1 is SGHVS and CDR2 is FNYEAQ in the germline V gene. The CDR3 is 13 residues long. CDR3 coding DNA: TGTGCCAGCAGCCTCAACAGGGTTGAGACCCAGTACTTC. As protein: CASSLNRVETQYF.

The gene calls are TRBV10-3 and TRBJ2-1; D might be TRBD1 (6 bases). This CDR3 region has 14 residues. CDR1 is ENHRY, CDR2 SYGVKD, per germline. Trimming pared 8 bases from V and 0 bases from J, leaving 11 bases between. The CDR3 protein is CAIEDSRSYNEQFF. CDR3 DNA: TGTGCCATCGAGGACAGTCGCTCCTACAATGAGCAGTTCTTC.

V is TRBV3-1 (or the pseudogene TRBV3-2) and J is TRBJ2-2; 9 bases match TRBD2. V shed 1 base, J shed 7 bases, and the junction held 7 bases outside the gene matches. Germline V gene sequence: CDR1 LGHDT, CDR2 YNNKEL (reference sequence). The CDR3 contains 16 residues. The CDR3 DNA is TGTGCCAGCAGCCAAGTAGGGACTAGCCCGGGCGGGGAGCTGTTTTTT. Translation: CASSQVGTSPGGELFF.

The genes are TRBV5-1 and TRBJ1-2; D might be TRBD1 (5 bases). CDR3 size: 18 residues. V was clipped by 0 bases and J by 0 bases, with 18 bases between them. Germline CDR1 reads SGHRS; CDR2 reads YFSETQ. In DNA, the CDR3 is TGCGCCAGCAGCTTGGCGGGCCGCGGGGCCCAAGCTAACTATGGCTACACCTTC. It translates to CASSLAGRGAQANYGYTF.

The CDR3 DNA is TGTGCCAGCAGTGATGTGCTTTTCTCTGGAAACACCATATATTTT. Translated: CASSDVLFSGNTIYF. V gene TRBV6-1 combines with J gene TRBJ1-3; no reliable D call. The V gene lost 3 bases and the J gene lost 0 bases, with 9 bases spanning the gap. CDR3 length: 15 residues. The V gene's germline CDR1 is MNHNS and CDR2 SASEGT.

This clone has more than one count but fewer than ten. The gene calls are TRBV7-2 and TRBJ1-4, with TRBD1 matching 7 bases. CDR1 SGHTA and CDR2 FQGNSA come from the germline V gene. Trimming removed 5 bases from V and 0 bases from J; junction bases left unmatched: 6. This CDR3 region has 16 residues. CDR3: CASSPRQGTTNEKLFF. For the CDR3, the DNA is TGTGCCAGCAGCCCCCGACAGGGAACAACTAATGAAAAACTGTTTTTT.

The chain joins TRBV28 to TRBJ1-3, with no clear D. Germline V gene sequence: CDR1 MDHEN, CDR2 SYDVKM. V was trimmed by 6 bases and J by 4 bases, leaving 7 bases between them. The CDR3 consists of 12 residues. Here the CDR3 reads CASSPVGNTIYF. The CDR3 nucleotides read TGTGCCAGCAGCCCCGTCGGAAACACCATATATTTT. The variable domain in full, with the rest retrieved from reference TRBV28 and TRBJ1-3, is DVKVTQSSRYLVKRTGEKVFLECVQDMDHENMFWYRQDPGLGLRLIYFSYDVKMKEKGDIPEGYSVSREKKERFSLILESASTNQTSMYLCASSPVGNTIYFGEGSWLTVV.

With respect to this clone: This CDR3 is also generated by other DNA sequences in the sample. The chain uses TRBV7-8 and TRBJ1-1; D not resolved. CDR3 length equals 14 residues. Germline V gives CDR1 SGHVS, CDR2 FQNEAQ. V lost 0 bases and J 1 base, leaving 6 bases between the germline ends. CDR3 nucleotides: TGTGCCAGCAGCTTAGCGCCGGGGAACACTGAAGCTTTCTTT. Translation: CASSLAPGNTEAFF.

For the CDR3, the DNA is TGCGCCAGCAGCTTGGATTCGGGGCTATATAATTCACCCCTCCACTTT. Protein product: CASSLDSGLYNSPLHF. This sequence joins TRBV5-1 and TRBJ1-6; D possibly corresponds to TRBD1 (5 bases). The CDR3 totals 16 residues. Germline CDR1 reads SGHRS; CDR2 reads YFSETQ. Deletions cut 0 bases from V and 4 bases from J, with 11 bases between.

This clone was detected only once. In DNA form, the CDR3 reads TGTGCCAGCAGCTCCGCGGGAAGACTAGCGGGGGTCTACGAGCAGTACGTC. Translating gives CASSSAGRLAGVYEQYV. The chain combines TRBV13 with TRBJ2-7; 12 bases are shared with TRBD2. V shed 4 bases, J shed 3 bases, and the junction held 10 bases outside the gene matches. The CDR3 runs to 17 residues. Germline assignment: CDR1 PRHDT and CDR2 FYEKMQ (reference sequence).

This rearrangement joins TRBV7-9 to TRBJ2-5; no firm D call. The germline gives CDR1 SEHNR, CDR2 FQNEAQ (reference sequence). Trimming removed 1 base from V and 4 bases from J, with 13 bases in between. CDR3 length: 15 amino acids. The CDR3 DNA reads as TGTGCCAGCAGCTTAGATGGAGCTGGGGTAGAGACCCAGTACTTC. Protein sequence: CASSLDGAGVETQYF.

The chain is built from TRBV2 and TRBJ1-1; D is unresolved. The CDR3 sequence is 13 residues long. Germline V CDR1 and CDR2: SNHLY, FYNNEI. Trimming stripped 6 bases from V and 1 base from J, with 9 bases between. The CDR3 reads CASSVPGNTEAFF. As DNA, the CDR3 is TGTGCCAGCAGCGTTCCGGGGAACACTGAAGCTTTCTTT.